This T cell receptor beta chain was retrieved from a study of regulatory T cells in long-lasting Graves disease. Construction of TCR beta libraries relied on iRepertoire HTBI primers and on Arm-PCR targeting CDR3 regions. TCRdb reprocessed the multiplex PCR reads with MiXCR, giving one entry per CDR3 protein. This table holds 500,000 or so distinct CDR3 sequences, about 16% found once. Sample time point: newly diagnosed GD, antithyroid drugs for less than 3 months. There was RNA extracted from PBMCs, and the TCR library was made from it. This CDR3 has 14 amino acids. Germline assignment: CDR1 MNHEY and CDR2 SVGEGT. With regard to this clonotype: The junction departs from the called germline gene at one end, perhaps through a read error.

A further study also used this sample, focusing on T cells in Graves' hyperthyroidism and ophthalmopathy. That source adds: In the blood, most expanded thyroid clonotypes above 0.001 appeared as well.

The clonotype was recovered from a woman aged 40 to 65 with Graves disease. The starting material was peripheral blood mononuclear cells (PBMCs), obtained at new diagnosis, from a patient treated with antithyroid drugs. V is TRBV6-2 or TRBV6-3 and J is TRBJ1-3; the D gene is possibly TRBD1 (6 bases). The DNA for the CDR3 is TGTGCCTGCAGGGGCCGGTTCTCTGGAAACACCATATATTTT. Amino acid sequence: CACRGRFSGNTIYF.